This T cell receptor (beta chain) stems from a study of T-cell memory formation after mild COVID-19. Study-wide results and caveats: Several responding clones turned up in pre-infection memory, indicating that cross-reactive memory may have taken part.

This clonotype was found many times. As yet, its antigen is unknown. TCRdb ran MiXCR on the 5' RACE reads and lists one entry per CDR3 protein. The table lists around 13,000 distinct CDR3 sequences, more than 10% of them singletons. The TCR sequence derives from an adult woman who had mild COVID-19 (a few samples of this study predate the infection). Cell type and time point are not known. Input material: PBMCs or a T cell subset sorted from them (not recorded which).

CDR3 residues: CASSQDPSWVLLKDNEQFF. As DNA, the CDR3 is TGTGCCAGCAGCCAAGATCCAAGCTGGGTCCTCCTGAAAGACAATGAGCAGTTCTTC. V and J are TRBV4-2 and TRBJ2-1; D remains unclear. Trimming stripped 0 bases from V and 5 bases from J, with 23 bases between. CDR1 is LGHNA, CDR2 YNFKEQ, per germline. CDR3 length equals 19 residues.